This entry concerns a single T cell receptor (beta chain). This entry comes from a study of control samples from healthy donors and cancer patients. The CDR3 totals 17 residues. Trimming cost V 2 bases and J 7 bases; bases outside gene matches: 13. Per the germline V gene, CDR1 is SGHAT and CDR2 is FQNNGV. Measured with immunoSEQ multiplex PCR; TCRdb has only the in-frame clones, and not every one. Of about 110,000 clones listed, about nine tenths are singletons. This TCR was recovered from a human donor in good health. The donor label of this sample is uncertain. The source material was blood. The J gene is TRBJ2-2, the V gene TRBV11-2; 7 nucleotides align to TRBD2. The DNA of the CDR3 is TGTGCCAGCAGCTTAAACGGTGCTTCTAGCGGTGGCGGGGAGCTGTTTTTT. Translation: CASSLNGASSGGGELFF. Full variable domain (missing parts from reference TRBV11-2 and TRBJ2-2): EAGVAQSPRYKIIEKRQSVAFWCNPISGHATLYWYQQILGQGPKLLIQFQNNGVVDDSQLPKDRFSAERLKGVDSTLKIQPAKLEDSAVYLCASSLNGASSGGGELFFGEGSRLTVL.